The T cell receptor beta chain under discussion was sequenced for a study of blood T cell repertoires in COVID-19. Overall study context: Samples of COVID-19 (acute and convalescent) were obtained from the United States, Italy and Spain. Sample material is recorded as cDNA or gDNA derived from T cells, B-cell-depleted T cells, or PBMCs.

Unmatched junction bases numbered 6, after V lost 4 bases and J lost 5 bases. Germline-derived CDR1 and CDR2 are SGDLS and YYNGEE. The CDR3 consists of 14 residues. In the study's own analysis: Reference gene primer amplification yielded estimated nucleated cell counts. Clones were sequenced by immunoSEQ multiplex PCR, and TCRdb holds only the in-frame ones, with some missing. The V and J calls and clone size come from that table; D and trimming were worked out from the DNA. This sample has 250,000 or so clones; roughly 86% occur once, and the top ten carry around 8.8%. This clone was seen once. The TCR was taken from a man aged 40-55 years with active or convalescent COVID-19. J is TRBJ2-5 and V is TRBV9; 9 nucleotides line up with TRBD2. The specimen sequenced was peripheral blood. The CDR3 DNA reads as TGTGCCAGCAGCTCTAGCGGGGTTGGGGAGACCCAGTACTTC. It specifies CASSSSGVGETQYF.